This T cell receptor (beta chain) appears in the sequencing data of a study of OX40 agonist ivuxolimab in advanced cancers. Across the whole study: Partial responses were achieved by three patients, of whom one had hepatocellular carcinoma and two had cutaneous melanoma.

Germline-derived CDR1 and CDR2 are ENHRY and SYGVKD. CDR3 length: 13 amino acids. Trimming left V 2 bases short and J 4 bases short, with 7 bases between. Produced via immunoSEQ multiplex PCR; TCRdb's table is partial and in-frame only. The table shows some 84,000 clones, with about 92% occurring only once. The sample holds one count of this clone. This sequence originates from an adult with an advanced solid tumor such as melanoma, head and neck, liver or kidney cancer. The material sequenced was CD4+ or CD8+ T cells sorted from blood, taken in a trial of the OX40 agonist ivuxolimab. The chain carries TRBV10-3 and TRBJ2-3, with D uncertain. CDR3 sequence (DNA): TGTGCCATCAGTGAGGGGGTGGCAGATACGCAGTATTTT. Its translation is CAISEGVADTQYF.